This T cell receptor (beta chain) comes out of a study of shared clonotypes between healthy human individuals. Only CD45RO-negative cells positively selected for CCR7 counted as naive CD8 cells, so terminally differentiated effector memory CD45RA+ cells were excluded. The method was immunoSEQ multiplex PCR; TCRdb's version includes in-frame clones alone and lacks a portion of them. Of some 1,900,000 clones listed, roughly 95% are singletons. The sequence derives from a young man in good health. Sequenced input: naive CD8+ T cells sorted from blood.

In DNA, the CDR3 is TGTGCCAGCAGTCTACAGCAGGGTGGCGAGCAGTTCTTC. This codes for CASSLQQGGEQFF. This chain links TRBV27 with TRBJ2-1; weak D call: TRBD1 (5 bases). The CDR3 has 13 amino acids. Trimming removed 5 bases from V and 10 bases from J, with 15 bases in between. CDR1 MNHEY and CDR2 SMNVEV come from the germline V gene (reference sequence).